These 24 T cell receptor beta chains came from one sample sequenced in a study of shared clonotypes between healthy human individuals. The assay was immunoSEQ multiplex PCR, and TCRdb's table has in-frame clones only and misses some. The data show roughly 590,000 clones, 95% to 96% seen once. Naive CD8 cells lacked CD45RO and underwent positive selection for CCR7, leaving out terminally differentiated effector memory CD45RA+ cells. Material for sequencing was naive CD8+ T cells sorted from blood. These receptors all come from a woman in her twenties or thirties in good health.

The chain carries TRBV7-2 and TRBJ2-7; D uncertain. V was shortened by 0 bases and J by 0 bases, with 6 bases between the two germline ends. CDR1 and CDR2 from the germline V gene are SGHTA and FQGNSA. This CDR3 contains 14 residues. The CDR3 is CASSLAGGSYEQYF. The CDR3 DNA follows: TGTGCCAGCAGCTTAGCGGGCGGCTCCTACGAGCAGTACTTC.

The rearrangement links TRBV28 to TRBJ2-3; 11 bases map to TRBD2. The ends lost 8 bases at V and 4 bases at J; junction bases unmatched: 5. The CDR3 spans 14 residues. CDR1 and CDR2 (germline): MDHEN, SYDVKM. CDR3 amino acids: CASHSGRAADTQYF. The CDR3 DNA reads as TGTGCCAGCCATAGCGGGAGGGCAGCAGATACGCAGTATTTT.

The chain recombines TRBV14 with TRBJ1-3, with D possibly matching TRBD1 (6 bases). The CDR3 consists of 16 residues. V was cut by 8 bases and J by 0 bases, with 17 bases left in between. CDR1 is SGHDN and CDR2 is FVKESK in the germline V gene. CDR3 nucleotide sequence: TGTGCCAGCGGGGAGGACAGACCCTACTCTGGAAACACCATATATTTT. Protein product: CASGEDRPYSGNTIYF.

V usage is TRBV28 and J usage is TRBJ2-3; 8 nucleotides align to TRBD2. Per germline, CDR1 MDHEN and CDR2 SYDVKM. The CDR3 totals 16 residues. With 3 bases clipped from V and 0 bases from J, the junction kept 5 bases outside the gene matches. This CDR3 reads CASSFLLAESTDTQYF. The CDR3 nucleotides read TGTGCCAGCAGTTTTCTACTAGCGGAAAGCACAGATACGCAGTATTTT.

The V gene is TRBV2, the J gene TRBJ2-5; tentatively, D is TRBD1 (7 bases). The germline CDR1 and CDR2 sequences are SNHLY and FYNNEI. The ends were cut back, 5 bases at V and 2 bases at J, with 9 bases in the middle. This CDR3 is 13 amino acids long. CDR3 DNA: TGTGCCAGCAGTCCAGGGGGGCAAGAGACCCAGTACTTC. Amino acid sequence: CASSPGGQETQYF.

The chain employs TRBV5-4 and TRBJ2-7; D is ambiguous. The V gene's germline CDR1 is SGHNT and CDR2 YYREEE (reference sequence). Trimming took 2 bases from V and 6 from J, leaving 12 bases between them. This CDR3 comprises 13 residues. Here the CDR3 reads CASSFGRVPEQYF. CDR3 in DNA: TGTGCCAGCAGCTTCGGCAGAGTTCCCGAGCAGTACTTC.

The rearrangement links TRBV6-5 to TRBJ1-1; perhaps TRBD1 as D (5 bases). The CDR3 totals 14 residues. The germline V gene encodes CDR1 MNHEY and CDR2 SVGAGI. V shed 7 bases and J shed 5 bases, with 17 bases lying between them. The CDR3 region is CASKVSAGGTEAFF. The CDR3 bases are TGTGCCAGCAAAGTTTCGGCCGGGGGGACTGAAGCTTTCTTT.

The gene calls are TRBV5-1 and TRBJ2-1; D is perhaps TRBD1 (6 bases). From germline, CDR1 is SGHRS and CDR2 YFSETQ. The CDR3 has 15 amino acids. The ends were cut back, 4 bases at V and 4 bases at J, with 15 bases in the middle. CDR3 in amino acids: CASSQRGFLYNEQFF. The CDR3 nucleotides read TGCGCCAGCAGCCAAAGGGGGTTTTTGTACAATGAGCAGTTCTTC.

J is TRBJ2-1 and V is TRBV7-9; D is perhaps TRBD2 (6 bases). The CDR3 runs to 16 residues. The V end was cut by 0 bases, the J end by 0 bases, with 9 bases between. Germline CDR1 is SEHNR and CDR2 is FQNEAQ (reference sequence). The CDR3 spells CASSLAAGHSYNEQFF. The CDR3 DNA follows: TGTGCCAGCAGCTTAGCCGCGGGGCACTCCTACAATGAGCAGTTCTTC.

This chain connects TRBV28 to TRBJ1-5; 8 bases align to TRBD1. Germline CDR1 is MDHEN and CDR2 is SYDVKM. Trimming at V came to 6 bases and at J to 5 bases, leaving 9 bases not matched to a gene. The CDR3 loop spans 15 amino acids. Written as DNA, the CDR3 is TGTGCCAGCAGCCGCCGGACAGGGCCTTATCAGCCCCAGCATTTT. Amino acid sequence: CASSRRTGPYQPQHF.

J is TRBJ2-7 and V is TRBV2; the match to TRBD1 covers 9 bases. The germline V gene has CDR1 SNHLY and CDR2 FYNNEI. The CDR3 length is 14 residues. J lost 2 bases, V lost 6 bases, and 5 bases had no gene match. The CDR3 spells CASSSGTGTYEQYF. In DNA form, the CDR3 reads TGTGCCAGCAGCTCCGGGACAGGGACCTACGAGCAGTACTTC.

This clone showed up just once. The V gene is TRBV9, the J gene TRBJ2-7, with TRBD2 matching 8 bases. The ends lost 2 bases at V and 2 bases at J; junction bases unmatched: 6. CDR1 and CDR2 (germline): SGDLS, YYNGEE. The CDR3 has 15 amino acids. The DNA for the CDR3 is TGTGCCAGCAGCGTCGGGTCGCGGGGGGCCTACGAGCAGTACTTC. This encodes CASSVGSRGAYEQYF.

In the case of this clone: The identical CDR3 is also encoded by other nucleotide sequences in the sample. This chain uses TRBV5-6 with TRBJ2-3, with D unclear. Trimming shortened V by 2 bases and J by 3 bases, and 4 bases separated the two germline ends. The length of the CDR3 is 12 residues. Germline-derived CDR1 and CDR2 are SGHDT and YYEEEE. The DNA of the CDR3 is TGTGCCAGCAGCTTTGGGACAGATACGCAGTATTTT. This sequence encodes CASSFGTDTQYF. Together with reference TRBV5-6 and TRBJ2-3, the CDR3 gives the full variable domain: DAGVTQSPTHLIKTRGQQVTLRCSPKSGHDTVSWYQQALGQGPQFIFQYYEEEERQRGNFPDRFSGHQFPNYSSELNVNALLLGDSALYLCASSFGTDTQYFGPGTRLTVL.

The table lists this clone with a count of one. V is TRBV7-6 and J is TRBJ2-7, with 9 bases fitting TRBD2. Unmatched junction bases numbered 3, after V lost 0 bases and J lost 3 bases. Per the germline V gene, CDR1 is SGHVS and CDR2 is FNYEAQ. This CDR3 contains 15 residues. The CDR3 here is CASSLASGSIYEQYF. The DNA of the CDR3 is TGTGCCAGCAGCTTAGCTAGCGGGAGCATCTACGAGCAGTACTTC.

The chain combines TRBV7-9 with TRBJ2-7, with 12 positions matching TRBD2. From germline, CDR1 is SEHNR and CDR2 FQNEAQ (reference sequence). This CDR3 has 16 residues. Trimming cost V 4 bases and J 4 bases; bases outside gene matches: 8. CDR3 sequence: CASSSRLAGDLYEQYF. The CDR3, as DNA: TGTGCCAGCAGCTCGCGACTAGCGGGAGACCTTTACGAGCAGTACTTC.

This clone is a singleton in its sample. V is TRBV27 and J is TRBJ2-2; TRBD1 might be the D (5 bases). There are 15 residues in the CDR3. V lost 6 bases to trimming and J lost 5 bases, with 16 bases between them. CDR1 MNHEY and CDR2 SMNVEV come from the germline V gene (reference sequence). CDR3 amino acids: CASSLIGAGTGELFF. In DNA, the CDR3 is TGTGCCAGCAGCCTCATAGGGGCTGGTACCGGGGAGCTGTTTTTT.

The chain uses TRBV10-2 and TRBJ2-7; 7 nucleotides line up with TRBD2. After removal of 5 bases from V and 3 bases from J, the junction contained 7 bases not matched to a gene. This CDR3 has 14 residues. In germline, CDR1 is WSHSY, CDR2 SAAADI. CDR3 coding DNA: TGCGCCAGCAGTCTTGGGCGGGAGAGCTACGAGCAGTACTTC. This sequence encodes CASSLGRESYEQYF.

This clone came up a few times. CDR3 residues: CAISDPVEGTYEQFF. CDR3 DNA: TGTGCCATCAGTGACCCGGTGGAGGGGACGTATGAGCAGTTCTTC. V and J are TRBV10-3 and TRBJ2-1; maybe TRBD2 (6 bases). CDR1 is ENHRY, CDR2 SYGVKD, per germline. With 3 bases removed from V and 8 bases from J, the gap between germline ends came to 17 bases. The CDR3 has 15 amino acids.

The V gene is TRBV4-1, the J gene TRBJ2-7; possibly TRBD2 for D (7 bases). There are 15 residues in the CDR3. The V gene lost 2 bases and the J gene lost 2 bases, with 13 bases spanning the gap. Germline V gene data show CDR1 as MGHRA and CDR2 as YSYEKL. CDR3 amino acids: CASSQRGGAAYEQYF. Here the CDR3 DNA reads TGCGCCAGCAGCCAAAGGGGGGGAGCCGCCTACGAGCAGTACTTC.

This clone showed up just once. The rearrangement links TRBV29-1 to TRBJ2-7; D uncertain. CDR3 size: 14 residues. In germline, CDR1 is SQVTM, CDR2 ANQGSEA. The V end was cut by 4 bases, the J end by 2 bases, with 15 bases between. CDR3 DNA: TGCAGCGTTGTTGATAGCAGTCTCCCCTACGAGCAGTACTTC. The encoded protein is CSVVDSSLPYEQYF.

V usage is TRBV6-5 and J usage is TRBJ2-7; TRBD2 matches at 8 bases. V lost 0 bases, J lost 3 bases, and 7 bases stayed unmatched. Germline loops: CDR1 MNHEY, CDR2 SVGAGI. The CDR3 extends over 16 amino acids. This CDR3 is CASSYSTGTSVYEQYF. CDR3 DNA: TGTGCCAGCAGTTACTCGACCGGGACTAGTGTCTACGAGCAGTACTTC.

The chain recombines TRBV19 with TRBJ2-5; D not certain. The V and J ends lost 4 bases and 3 bases respectively, with 9 bases between them. This CDR3 spans 13 amino acids. Germline CDR1 and CDR2: LNHDA and SQIVND (reference sequence). CDR3 in DNA: TGTGCCAGTAGTACCCACCAAGAAGAGACCCAGTACTTC. It codes for CASSTHQEETQYF.

The V gene is TRBV4-1, the J gene TRBJ1-5; D is undetermined. Germline lookup yields CDR1 MGHRA and CDR2 YSYEKL. This CDR3 has 15 amino acids. V was shortened by 3 bases and J by 0 bases, with 9 bases between the two germline ends. DNA for the CDR3: TGCGCCAGCAGCCAGGAACGTTATAGCAATCAGCCCCAGCATTTT. This codes for CASSQERYSNQPQHF.

The chain is built from TRBV28 and TRBJ2-7; 9 bases line up with TRBD2. CDR1 and CDR2 from the germline V gene are MDHEN and SYDVKM. This CDR3 contains 14 residues. J was trimmed by 3 bases and V by 6 bases; bases with no gene match: 6. The CDR3 sequence: CASSLSGSDYEQYF. CDR3 sequence (DNA): TGTGCCAGCAGCCTTAGCGGGAGCGACTACGAGCAGTACTTC.